The 18 T cell receptor beta chains in this list originate from one sample, sequenced in a study of CXCR3-negative and CXCR3-positive naive CD8 T cells. Study-level points and caveats: Naive cells positive for CXCR3 carried more hydrophobic TRB CDR3s than CXCR3-negative ones.

5' RACE that incorporated UMI labels was used to prepare the TRB cDNA libraries. TCRdb re-analyzed the 5' RACE reads; it lists each CDR3 protein once, without DNA. This repertoire includes over 70,000 distinct CDR3 sequences. Their cognate antigens are unknown. The sample taken for sequencing was naive CXCR3+ CD8+ T cells from blood. Subset here: CD45RO-CCR7+CD27+CD95- naive CD8+ T cells expressing CXCR3 (TNR3+). These receptors were collected from a human donor in good health. Some clones in this sample may be carry-over from other donors' samples.

The CDR3 region is CANGGQGQETQYF. The chain recombines TRBV2 with TRBJ2-5; TCRdb's D call of TRBD1 is untestable without DNA. This CDR3 has 13 amino acids. CDR1 and CDR2 (germline): SNHLY, FYNNEI.

The gene calls are TRBV12-3 or TRBV12-4 and TRBJ2-7; TCRdb's D call of TRBD1 is untestable without DNA. The CDR3 has 13 amino acids. The CDR3: CASNPGGVYEQYF.

The chain has TRBV5-5 and TRBJ1-5. The CDR3 has 15 amino acids. Germline V CDR1 and CDR2: SGHKS, YYEKEE (reference sequence). This CDR3 is CASSLYGGGNQPQHF. Drawing the rest from reference TRBV5-5 and TRBJ1-5, the complete variable domain is DAGVTQSPTHLIKTRGQQVTLRCSPISGHKSVSWYQQVLGQGPQFIFQYYEKEERGRGNFPDRFSARQFPNYSSELNVNALLLGDSALYLCASSLYGGGNQPQHFGDGTRLSIL.

The chain has TRBV6-2 or TRBV6-3 and TRBJ2-1; the D call from TCRdb, TRBD1, cannot be confirmed without DNA. Germline CDR1 and CDR2: MNHEY and SVGEGT. The CDR3 is made up of 16 amino acids. CDR3 sequence: CASSYSKQGRWNEQFF.

The chain carries TRBV29-1 and TRBJ2-7; no DNA is available, so the TRBD2 call from TCRdb remains unchecked. From germline, CDR1 is SQVTM and CDR2 ANQGSEA. The CDR3 is 14 amino acids. The CDR3 protein is CSVDAGTSTYEQYF.

The chain recombines TRBV30 with TRBJ2-7; the D call from TCRdb, TRBD1, cannot be confirmed without DNA. CDR1 and CDR2 from the germline V gene are GTSNPN and SVGIG (reference sequence). The CDR3 consists of 15 residues. CDR3: CAWSPLGAPQDEQYF. The full variable domain, with the rest looked up from reference TRBV30 and TRBJ2-7, is SQTIHQWPATLVQPVGSPLSLECTVEGTSNPNLYWYRQAAGRGLQLLFYSVGIGQISSEVPQNLSASRPQDRQFILSSKKLLLSDSGFYLCAWSPLGAPQDEQYFGPGTRLTVT.

The genes are TRBV20-1 and TRBJ2-5. This CDR3 contains 15 residues. Germline V gives CDR1 DFQATT, CDR2 SNEGSKA (reference sequence). This CDR3 reads CSARVSWSSQETQYF.

The chain is built from TRBV19 and TRBJ2-1; TCRdb calls TRBD1, which cannot be checked without DNA. This CDR3 has 13 amino acids. CDR1 is LNHDA, CDR2 SQIVND, per germline (reference sequence). The CDR3 region is CASSIRGSNEQFF. Supplemented by reference TRBV19 and TRBJ2-1, the full variable domain reads DGGITQSPKYLFRKEGQNVTLSCEQNLNHDAMYWYRQDPGQGLRLIYYSQIVNDFQKGDIAEGYSVSREKKESFPLTVTSAQKNPTAFYLCASSIRGSNEQFFGPGTRLTVL.

The chain is built from TRBV27 and TRBJ1-4; TCRdb indicates TRBD1, and absent DNA this call remains unverified. There are 14 residues in the CDR3. Germline loops: CDR1 MNHEY, CDR2 SMNVEV (reference sequence). The CDR3 protein is CASSLGLAQGKLFF. The full variable domain, its missing parts supplied by reference TRBV27 and TRBJ1-4, is EAQVTQNPRYLITVTGKKLTVTCSQNMNHEYMSWYRQDPGLGLRQIYYSMNVEVTDKGDVPEGYKVSRKEKRNFPLILESPSPNQTSLYFCASSLGLAQGKLFFGSGTQLSVL.

The rearrangement uses TRBV4-1 and TRBJ2-7; the D call of TRBD2 rests on TCRdb alone, since no DNA is present to check it. CDR3 size: 14 residues. The V gene's germline CDR1 is MGHRA and CDR2 YSYEKL. The CDR3 sequence: CASSPSGLTYEQYF.

V usage is TRBV7-9 and J usage is TRBJ2-7; lacking DNA, the TRBD1 call made by TCRdb goes unchecked. The CDR3 contains 13 residues. Germline V gene sequence: CDR1 SEHNR, CDR2 FQNEAQ (reference sequence). The CDR3 region is CASSLRQTYEQYF.

The genes are TRBV27 and TRBJ2-1; TCRdb's assignment of TRBD2 cannot be checked, as there is no DNA. The CDR3 is 13 residues long. The germline gives CDR1 MNHEY, CDR2 SMNVEV (reference sequence). The CDR3 reads CASSQTAYNEQFF.

V gene TRBV18 combines with J gene TRBJ2-2. The CDR3 spans 15 residues. The germline CDR1 and CDR2 sequences are KGHSH and LQKENI. CDR3 protein: CASSPLKANTGELFF. The variable domain in full, with the rest retrieved from reference TRBV18 and TRBJ2-2, is NAGVMQNPRHLVRRRGQEARLRCSPMKGHSHVYWYRQLPEEGLKFMVYLQKENIIDESGMPKERFSAEFPKEGPSILRIQQVVRGDSAAYFCASSPLKANTGELFFGEGSRLTVL.

The chain couples TRBV5-1 to TRBJ2-7; TCRdb proposes TRBD1, but this gene call is untestable without DNA. Looked up from germline, CDR1 is SGHRS and CDR2 is YFSETQ. This CDR3 comprises 13 residues. This CDR3 reads CASSWETDYEQYF.

This CDR3 is CASSLRGVVNTEAFF. V is TRBV5-1 and J is TRBJ1-1; TCRdb names TRBD1, which stays unverified in the absence of DNA. This CDR3 region has 15 residues. Germline V gene sequence: CDR1 SGHRS, CDR2 YFSETQ.

The chain carries TRBV19 and TRBJ1-5; absent DNA, TCRdb's TRBD1 call cannot be checked. The CDR3 sequence is 15 residues long. Germline V CDR1 and CDR2: LNHDA, SQIVND (reference sequence). The chain's CDR3 is CASRPTGSGNQPQHF.

The chain carries TRBV15 and TRBJ2-1. The CDR3 totals 15 residues. Germline V CDR1 and CDR2: LNHNV, YYDKDF (reference sequence). The CDR3 here is CATSTRGSSYNEQFF.

The chain uses TRBV29-1 and TRBJ2-7. CDR3 length: 14 residues. The germline gives CDR1 SQVTM, CDR2 ANQGSEA. This CDR3 reads CSVEAGSRFSEQYF.